This TCR beta chain comes out of a study of T cell repertoires in cytomegalovirus infection. This clonotype was observed at least ten times. Trimming took 5 bases from V and 4 from J, leaving 19 bases between them. The CDR3 loop spans 16 amino acids. In germline, CDR1 is SGHVS, CDR2 FQNEAQ. One entry per CDR3 protein results from TCRdb running MiXCR on the reads. The sample has 400,000 or so distinct CDR3 sequences; roughly 20% are singletons. The sequence was obtained from a human donor in good health (CMV status not recorded). Some clones in this sample may be carry-over from other donors' samples. This sequence joins TRBV7-8 and TRBJ2-3; D might be TRBD2 (5 bases). Specimen: PBMCs. For the CDR3, the DNA is TGTGCCAGCAGCGGGAGTGTATTTGTCTTTTCAGATACGCAGTATTTT. This gives the protein CASSGSVFVFSDTQYF.